These 17 T cell receptor beta chains were sequenced from one sample in a study of T-cell reconstitution after alpha-beta-depleted transplantation in children. For TCRbeta, the library was prepared with unique molecular identifiers. TCRdb itself ran the PCR reads through MiXCR, one entry per CDR3 protein. This sample yields 200,000 to 300,000 distinct CDR3 sequences, of which about 12% are seen a single time; roughly 2.8% belongs to the top ten. The sample consisted of PBMCs from the stem cell graft donor, taken from the stem cell graft. The receptor source for this set is a human donor who donated a stem cell graft to a child with acute lymphoblastic leukemia.

This clonotype was seen ten or more times. V usage is TRBV7-2 and J usage is TRBJ2-7; TRBD1 matches at 7 bases. V lost 6 bases and J lost 0; bases outside the gene matches: 8. Germline loops: CDR1 SGHTA, CDR2 FQGNSA. This CDR3 has 15 amino acids. The chain's CDR3 is CASSPIGQASYEQYF. DNA for the CDR3: TGTGCCAGCAGTCCTATCGGACAGGCCTCCTACGAGCAGTACTTC. Full variable domain (rest looked up from reference TRBV7-2 and TRBJ2-7): GAGVSQSPSNKVTEKGKDVELRCDPISGHTALYWYRQSLGQGLEFLIYFQGNSAPDKSGLPSDRFSAERTGGSVSTLTIQRTQQEDSAVYLCASSPIGQASYEQYFGPGTRLTVT.

The J gene is TRBJ1-5, the V gene TRBV20-1; TRBD1 matches at 7 bases. In germline, CDR1 is DFQATT, CDR2 SNEGSKA (reference sequence). The CDR3 length is 14 residues. V trimming: 0 bases; J trimming: 7 bases; junction bases outside the gene matches: 6. The CDR3 DNA follows: TGCAGTGCTAGAGATATGGCAGGGGGACAGCCCCAGCATTTT. This gives the protein CSARDMAGGQPQHF.

This clonotype was counted many times. At one of its ends the junction is not consistent with the germline gene, which may arise from a read error. This sequence joins TRBV20-1 and TRBJ2-1; 10 nucleotides align to TRBD2. This CDR3 contains 14 residues. The germline CDR1 and CDR2 sequences are DFQATT and SNEGSKA (reference sequence). The CDR3 DNA reads as TGCAGTCCTAGGTCCGCTAGCGGGGGCAATGAGCAGTTCTTC. Protein sequence: CSPRSASGGNEQFF.

Ten or more counts support this clonotype. The chain recombines TRBV20-1 with TRBJ2-2; perhaps TRBD2 as D (6 bases). CDR3 length equals 14 residues. Germline assignment: CDR1 DFQATT and CDR2 SNEGSKA (reference sequence). Trimming took off 2 bases at V and 7 bases at J, with 14 bases between the two ends. The CDR3 DNA follows: TGCAGTGCTAGACTTGCGGGGTTGAGCGGGGAGCTGTTTTTT. It is translated as CSARLAGLSGELFF.

This clonotype was picked up a small number of times. The chain combines TRBV20-1 with TRBJ1-2; D gene unclear. Germline CDR1 DFQATT, CDR2 SNEGSKA (reference sequence). The CDR3 spans 10 residues. V was pared by 0 bases and J by 6 bases, with 2 bases between. The CDR3 DNA sequence: TGCAGTGCTAGAGACGATGGCTACACCTTC. This translates into CSARDDGYTF.

Concerning this clonotype: This may be a read error, as it is one base from a much larger clone. The V call is TRBV24-1, the J call TRBJ2-1; D unresolved. CDR1 and CDR2 (germline): KGHDR, SFDVKD. Trimming left V 9 bases short and J 9 bases short, with 14 bases between. The CDR3 totals 12 residues. The CDR3 DNA reads as TGTGCCACCGGCCTGCTTGAACGTGAGCAGTTCTTC. Amino acid sequence: CATGLLEREQFF.

The chain employs TRBV6-5 and TRBJ1-2; unclear D gene. CDR1 is MNHEY, CDR2 SVGAGI, per germline. Trimming stripped 0 bases from V and 2 bases from J, with 7 bases between. This CDR3 region has 14 residues. In nucleotides, the CDR3 is TGTGCCAGCAGTTACTCCCCCACGAACTATGGCTACACCTTC. Translating gives CASSYSPTNYGYTF.

The rearrangement uses TRBV6-2 or TRBV6-3 and TRBJ2-1; perhaps TRBD2 as D (6 bases). V shed 6 bases and J shed 0 bases, with 12 bases lying between them. There are 15 residues in the CDR3. Germline-derived CDR1 and CDR2 are MNHEY and SVGEGT. CDR3 in amino acids: CASSPTRSSYNEQFF. The CDR3 DNA is TGTGCCAGCAGCCCGACTAGGAGCTCCTACAATGAGCAGTTCTTC.

This clonotype was seen ten or more times. V is TRBV6-2 or TRBV6-3 and J is TRBJ2-1; possibly TRBD1 or TRBD2 for D (5 bases each). Germline CDR1 reads MNHEY; CDR2 reads SVGEGT. The CDR3 extends over 19 amino acids. The germline V and J ends were trimmed by 6 bases and 1 base, with 25 bases remaining between them. CDR3 protein: CASRPLIRAGTGSYNEQFF. The CDR3 bases are TGTGCCAGCAGACCCCTGATCCGCGCTGGGACGGGATCCTACAATGAGCAGTTCTTC.

The rearrangement links TRBV10-3 to TRBJ2-6; no clear D. The ends were cut back, 4 bases at V and 0 bases at J, with 10 bases in the middle. CDR1 is ENHRY, CDR2 SYGVKD, per germline. This CDR3 region has 16 residues. The DNA for the CDR3 is TGTGCCATCAGTGGGATCCAACTCTCTGGGGCCAACGTCCTGACTTTC. Its protein is CAISGIQLSGANVLTF.

There are many counts of this clonotype. The V gene is TRBV7-2, the J gene TRBJ2-7; TRBD2 matches 9 bases. V shed 1 base, J shed 1 base, and the junction held 8 bases outside the gene matches. Germline V CDR1 and CDR2: SGHTA, FQGNSA. The CDR3 spans 17 residues. This CDR3 reads CASSLVVAGVRSYEQYF. The CDR3 DNA sequence: TGTGCCAGCAGCTTAGTTGTAGCGGGAGTTCGGTCCTACGAGCAGTACTTC.

This clonotype was detected only a few times. V gene TRBV7-9 combines with J gene TRBJ1-6; 9 bases agree with TRBD1. Germline-derived CDR1 and CDR2 are SEHNR and FQNEAQ (reference sequence). CDR3 length: 17 residues. The V and J ends lost 2 bases and 11 bases, in that order; junction bases with no gene match: 13. CDR3 loop: CASSLSHAGTGNPPLHF. CDR3 in DNA: TGTGCCAGCAGCTTATCCCATGCCGGGACAGGGAATCCACCCCTCCACTTT.

This clonotype came up many times. V and J are TRBV6-5 and TRBJ2-5, with TRBD2 matching over 7 bases. The CDR3 contains 15 residues. Losses at the gene ends were 7 bases for V and 1 base for J; bases not matched to a gene: 9. Germline V CDR1 and CDR2: MNHEY, SVGAGI. CDR3 in DNA: TGTGCCAGCACCGCCGACGGGGGGTTCCAAGAGACCCAGTACTTC. Protein sequence: CASTADGGFQETQYF.

This clonotype was seen once. J is TRBJ2-3 and V is TRBV9; 7 positions match TRBD2. V lost 9 bases, J lost 1 base, and 17 bases stayed unmatched. This CDR3 is 17 amino acids long. Germline CDR1 is SGDLS and CDR2 is YYNGEE. The CDR3 bases are TGTGCCACCACCCTCCCGACTAGCAGGATTGGCACAGATACGCAGTATTTT. It codes for CATTLPTSRIGTDTQYF.

This clonotype has at least ten counts. The chain couples TRBV7-2 to TRBJ2-5, with no clear D. The CDR3 length is 13 residues. The V gene lost 5 bases and the J gene lost 4 bases, with 11 bases spanning the gap. In germline, CDR1 is SGHTA, CDR2 FQGNSA. As DNA, the CDR3 is TGTGCCAGCAGCCCTTTAGATGGAGAGACCCAGTACTTC. Protein product: CASSPLDGETQYF.

The rearrangement uses TRBV20-1 and TRBJ2-2, with D uncertain. CDR1 and CDR2 from the germline V gene are DFQATT and SNEGSKA (reference sequence). The CDR3 contains 11 residues. The V and J ends lost 6 bases and 5 bases respectively, with 7 bases between them. The CDR3 loop is CSALQTGELFF. The CDR3 DNA reads TGCAGTGCCCTTCAGACCGGGGAGCTGTTTTTT.

This clonotype was seen at least ten times. The rearrangement links TRBV7-2 to TRBJ2-1, with D hard to call. The length of the CDR3 is 13 residues. Trimming removed 2 bases at V and 5 bases at J, with 7 bases between. The germline V gene encodes CDR1 SGHTA and CDR2 FQGNSA. CDR3 in amino acids: CASSLNPHNEQFF. The CDR3 DNA reads TGTGCCAGCAGCTTAAATCCACACAATGAGCAGTTCTTC.